Listed below are T cell receptor beta chains from one sample, sequenced in a study of cytomegalovirus exposure and HLA in healthy donors. Some clones are missing from TCRdb's copy, which holds only in-frame ones; the method was immunoSEQ multiplex PCR. The repertoire has under 200,000 clones, about 86% of them found once; the top ten carry 4.5% to 7%. The sample was PBMCs. Every receptor here comes from a woman aged 25 to 45 in good health and CMV-seronegative. Each CDR3 is given with its conserved first and last residue. A D gene is named only where the DNA matches it firmly. Part of the rows lack a size; the others show once, few, many or a class for expanded clones.

V gene	clone size	CDR3 length	D gene	J gene	CDR3 DNA	CDR3 protein
TRBV5-6	.	15	TRBD1	TRBJ2-5	TGTGCCAGCAGCGTACAGGGGGCCGGGGGGGAGACCCAGTACTTC	CASSVQGAGGETQYF
TRBV7-2	.	15	.	TRBJ2-3	TGTGCCAGCAGCAGGGGTGGGGGGGCCCCAGATACGCAGTATTTT	CASSRGGGAPDTQYF
TRBV19	.	13	.	TRBJ1-5	TGTGCCAGTAGTACTGGGGAGCATCAGCCCCAGCATTTT	CASSTGEHQPQHF
TRBV5-1	once	13	.	TRBJ2-5	TGCGCCAGCAGCAGAGGAGGAGTAGAGACCCAGTACTTC	CASSRGGVETQYF
TRBV4-2	.	13	.	TRBJ2-1	TGTGCCAGCAGCCAAGATGTGGGGGATGAGCAGTTCTTC	CASSQDVGDEQFF
TRBV7-8	.	16	TRBD2	TRBJ2-7	TGTGCCAGCAGCCGCACTGATAGCGGGAGGCCTTACGAGCAGTACTTC	CASSRTDSGRPYEQYF
TRBV5-4	.	13	.	TRBJ2-3	TGTGCCAGCAGCCCTCCCGCTTTAGATACGCAGTATTTT	CASSPPALDTQYF
TRBV7-9	.	15	.	TRBJ2-5	TGTGCCAGCAGCTTAGGATGGGCTCAGGAAGAGACCCAGTACTTC	CASSLGWAQEETQYF
TRBV29-1	.	18	.	TRBJ2-2	TGCAGCGTCCGAGTTGGAGTCGGGAGTGCGGCGAACACCGGGGAGCTGTTTTTT	CSVRVGVGSAANTGELFF
TRBV6-1	few	15	.	TRBJ2-7	TGTGCCAGCAGTTCGGGACGGATGGTTTCCTACGAGCAGTACTTC	CASSSGRMVSYEQYF
TRBV7-3	once	17	.	TRBJ2-3	TGTGCCAGCAGCTTATCCGCCTCGGGGTTCGGCACAGATACGCAGTATTTT	CASSLSASGFGTDTQYF
TRBV19	.	14	.	TRBJ1-5	TGTGCCAGTAGGACATTCGTCCGAAATCAGCCCCAGCATTTT	CASRTFVRNQPQHF
TRBV7-9	.	17	.	TRBJ1-4	TGTGCCAGCAGCCTAAGAGGCTGGGGGACAACTAATGAAAAACTGTTTTTT	CASSLRGWGTTNEKLFF
TRBV11-1	.	15	TRBD1	TRBJ2-7	TGTGCCAGCAGCTTGGGACAGGGGCTCCTAGACGAGCAGTACTTC	CASSLGQGLLDEQYF
TRBV30	.	13	.	TRBJ2-3	TGTGCCTGGAAGGCGGACTACACAGATACGCAGTATTTT	CAWKADYTDTQYF
TRBV5-1	.	14	.	TRBJ2-7	TGCGCCAGCAGCTTGGCTATGGGAAACTACGAGCAGTACTTC	CASSLAMGNYEQYF
TRBV25-1	.	13	.	TRBJ2-1	TGTGCCAGCAGTGAATATTGGGGCCATGAGCAGTTCTTC	CASSEYWGHEQFF
TRBV6-1	.	13	.	TRBJ2-2	TGTGCCAGCAGCCACGGGGAGGCCGGGGAGCTGTTTTTT	CASSHGEAGELFF
TRBV7-2	.	13	TRBD2	TRBJ2-1	TGTGCCAGCAGCGTTAGCGGGAACAATGAGCAGTTCTTC	CASSVSGNNEQFF
TRBV19	.	14	.	TRBJ2-7	TGTGCCAGTAACCACCGACTTGGGGGGATCGAGCAGTACTTC	CASNHRLGGIEQYF
TRBV10-3	.	13	.	TRBJ2-7	TGTGCCATCAGTGGTTTTGCAGGAGGCGAGCAGTACTTC	CAISGFAGGEQYF
TRBV7-8	.	14	.	TRBJ1-2	TGTGCCAGCAGCTTAGCGGCAGGGCTCTATGGCTACACCTTC	CASSLAAGLYGYTF
TRBV13	.	15	TRBD1	TRBJ2-3	TGTGCCAGCAGCTCACCGGGACAGGGGACAGATACGCAGTATTTT	CASSSPGQGTDTQYF
TRBV6-5	.	14	.	TRBJ1-5	TGTGCCAGCAGTCCGGGAGGGATCAATCAGCCCCAGCATTTT	CASSPGGINQPQHF
TRBV6-6	.	14	.	TRBJ1-3	TGTGCCAGCAGCCAGGAGGACGCTGGAAACACCATATATTTT	CASSQEDAGNTIYF
TRBV7-2	.	15	TRBD1	TRBJ2-3	TGTGCCAGCAGCGCCCAACAGGGGCACACAGATACGCAGTATTTT	CASSAQQGHTDTQYF
TRBV7-9	few	15	.	TRBJ2-1	TGTGCCAGCAGCCGCGCGGGTGTGGGGGGCGGTGAGCAGTTCTTC	CASSRAGVGGGEQFF
TRBV2	.	12	.	TRBJ2-3	TGTGCCAGCAGGGGGCCGGGTGATACGCAGTATTTT	CASRGPGDTQYF
TRBV6-5	.	15	.	TRBJ1-2	TGTGCCAGCAGTTCGACAGCCCTCCGGGGCTATGGCTACACCTTC	CASSSTALRGYGYTF
TRBV30	.	20	.	TRBJ2-6	TGTGCCTGGAGTGTACTTTCGGGCTCCTGGGGATACTCTGGGGCCAACGTCCTGACTTTC	CAWSVLSGSWGYSGANVLTF
TRBV19	.	15	TRBD1	TRBJ2-3	TGTGCCAGTAGTATCAACAGGGGTTTGACAGATACGCAGTATTTT	CASSINRGLTDTQYF